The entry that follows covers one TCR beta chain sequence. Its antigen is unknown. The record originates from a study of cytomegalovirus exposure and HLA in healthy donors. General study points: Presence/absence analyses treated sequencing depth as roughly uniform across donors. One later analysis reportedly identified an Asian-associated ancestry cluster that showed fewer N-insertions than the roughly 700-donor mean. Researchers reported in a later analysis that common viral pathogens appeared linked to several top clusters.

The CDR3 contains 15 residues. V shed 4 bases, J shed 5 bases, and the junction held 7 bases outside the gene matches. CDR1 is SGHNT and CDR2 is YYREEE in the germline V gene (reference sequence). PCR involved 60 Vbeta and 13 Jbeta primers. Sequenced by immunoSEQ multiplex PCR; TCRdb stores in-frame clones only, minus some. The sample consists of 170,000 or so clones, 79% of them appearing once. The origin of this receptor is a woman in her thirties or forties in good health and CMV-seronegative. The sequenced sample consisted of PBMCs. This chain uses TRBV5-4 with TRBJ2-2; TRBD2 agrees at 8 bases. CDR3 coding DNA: TGTGCCAGCAGCCCCCGGGGGGGCCGAACCGGGGAGCTGTTTTTT. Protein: CASSPRGGRTGELFF.